The present TCR beta chain was sequenced within a study of technical replicates of blood from several donors. The data were produced by immunoSEQ multiplex PCR, yet TCRdb's version contains in-frame clones alone and is incomplete. Seen here are tens of thousands of clones, 95% to 97% observed once, and the top ten hold about 0.2%. Germline V gives CDR1 SEHNR, CDR2 FQNEAQ (reference sequence). The CDR3 length is 13 residues. Trimming removed 8 bases from V and 1 base from J, with 11 bases in between. Material: T cells isolated from PBMCs. The TCR was taken from a human donor in good health. The rearrangement uses TRBV7-9 and TRBJ1-1; tentative D call: TRBD1 (5 bases). CDR3 in amino acids: CASRIQENTEAFF. For the CDR3, the DNA is TGTGCCAGCCGAATACAGGAGAACACTGAAGCTTTCTTT.